What follows describes a single T cell receptor beta chain. This sample was taken from a study of human T cells and chemical hapten exposure. Overall study: Weekly diphenylcyclopropenone doses were given to patients' scalps across the roughly 25-week study.

Individual cDNA molecules had unique molecular identifiers attached to them by the library. TCRdb reanalysed the RACE reads using MiXCR and keeps one entry per CDR3 protein. The repertoire holds about 120,000 distinct CDR3 sequences, with approximately 12% as singletons. Documented time point: pre-sensitization, week 0. Treatment meaning: therapeutic diphenylcyclopropenone sensitization with weekly scalp DPC. The ends were cut back, 6 bases at V and 0 bases at J, with 12 bases in the middle. The CDR3 length is 15 residues. This TCR derives from a woman between 18 and 29 years old with alopecia areata. Some clones in this sample may be carry-over from other donors' samples. The chain joins TRBV12-3 or TRBV12-4 to TRBJ1-5, with D perhaps matching TRBD1 (6 bases). This sample comprised whole blood, obtained in connection with sensitization to the hapten diphenylcyclopropenone (DPC). The CDR3 DNA sequence: TGTGCCAGCAGCTTGGGGGCACCTAGCAATCAGCCCCAGCATTTT. Translation: CASSLGAPSNQPQHF.